This T cell receptor (beta chain) was identified during a study of T cells in Graves' hyperthyroidism and ophthalmopathy. This clonotype was seen many times. Its antigen is unknown. There were TCR beta CDR3 regions amplified from RNA transcripts. First-round RT-PCR of the TCR CDR3 relied on the HTBI primer set. TCRdb called the multiplex PCR reads again in MiXCR, with one record for every CDR3 protein. Among roughly 200,000 distinct CDR3 sequences listed, around 17% were seen once. Stable hyperthyroidism: no ophthalmopathy progression over 18 months of follow-up. PBMCs were obtained from over 8.5 ml fresh peripheral blood. Findings and limits, study-wide: Among thyroid clonotypes expanded above 0.001, most also appeared in blood.

Germline V gene data show CDR1 as SQVTM and CDR2 as ANQGSEA. The CDR3 spans 14 residues. V shed 5 bases and J shed 0 bases, with 14 bases lying between them. This sequence originates from a middle-aged man with Graves' hyperthyroidism. Sequenced input: blood. The chain has TRBV29-1 and TRBJ2-7; a weak D match, TRBD1 (6 bases). The chain's CDR3 is CSVSRDTNSYEQYF. The CDR3 DNA is TGCAGCGTTTCCCGGGACACTAACTCCTACGAGCAGTACTTC.